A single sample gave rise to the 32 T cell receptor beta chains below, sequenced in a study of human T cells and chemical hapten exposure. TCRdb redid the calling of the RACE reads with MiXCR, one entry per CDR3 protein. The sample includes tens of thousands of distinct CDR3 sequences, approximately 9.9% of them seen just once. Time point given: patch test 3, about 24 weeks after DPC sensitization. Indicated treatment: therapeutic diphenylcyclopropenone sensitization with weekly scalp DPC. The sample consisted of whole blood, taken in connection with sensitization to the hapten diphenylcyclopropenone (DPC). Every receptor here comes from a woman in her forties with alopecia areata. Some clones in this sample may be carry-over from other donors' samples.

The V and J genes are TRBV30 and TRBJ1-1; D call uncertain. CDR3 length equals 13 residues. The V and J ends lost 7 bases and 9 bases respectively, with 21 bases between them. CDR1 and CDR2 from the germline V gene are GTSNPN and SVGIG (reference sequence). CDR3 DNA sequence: TGTGCCTCCAACGGTACCCCCTATGACAAAGCTTTCTTT. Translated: CASNGTPYDKAFF.

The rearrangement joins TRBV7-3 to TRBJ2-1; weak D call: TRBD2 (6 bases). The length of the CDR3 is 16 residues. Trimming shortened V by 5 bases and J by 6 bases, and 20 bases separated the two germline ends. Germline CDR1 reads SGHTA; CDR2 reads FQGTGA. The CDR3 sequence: CASSPRVGGMGNEQFF. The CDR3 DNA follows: TGTGCCAGCAGCCCCCGCGTCGGGGGTATGGGCAATGAGCAGTTCTTC.

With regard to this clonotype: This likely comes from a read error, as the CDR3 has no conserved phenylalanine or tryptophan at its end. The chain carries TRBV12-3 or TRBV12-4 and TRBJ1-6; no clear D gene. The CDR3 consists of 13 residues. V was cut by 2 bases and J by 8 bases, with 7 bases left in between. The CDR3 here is CASSLRFDSPLHS. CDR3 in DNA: TGTGCCAGCAGTTTAAGGTTTGATTCACCCCTCCACTCT.

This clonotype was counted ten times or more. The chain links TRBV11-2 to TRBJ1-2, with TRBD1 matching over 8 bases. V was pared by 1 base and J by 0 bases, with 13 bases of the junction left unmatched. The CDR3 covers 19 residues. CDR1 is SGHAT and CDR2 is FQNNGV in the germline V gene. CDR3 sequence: CASSLGGTGFGTSNYGYTF. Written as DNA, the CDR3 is TGTGCCAGCAGCTTAGGCGGGACAGGTTTTGGGACATCTAACTATGGCTACACCTTC.

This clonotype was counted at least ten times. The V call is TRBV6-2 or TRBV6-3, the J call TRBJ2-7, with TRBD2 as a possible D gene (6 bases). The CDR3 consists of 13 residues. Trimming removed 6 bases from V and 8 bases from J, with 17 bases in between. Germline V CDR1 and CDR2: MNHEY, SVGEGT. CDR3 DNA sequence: TGTGCCAGCAGCCGAGGACCGGAGGGACAGCAGTACTTC. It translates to CASSRGPEGQQYF.

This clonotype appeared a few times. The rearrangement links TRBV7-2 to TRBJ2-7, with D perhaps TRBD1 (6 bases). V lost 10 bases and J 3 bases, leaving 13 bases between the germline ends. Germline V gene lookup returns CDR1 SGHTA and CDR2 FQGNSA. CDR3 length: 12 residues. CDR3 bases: TGTGCCATCCGGGACACAGACTACGAGCAGTACTTC. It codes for CAIRDTDYEQYF.

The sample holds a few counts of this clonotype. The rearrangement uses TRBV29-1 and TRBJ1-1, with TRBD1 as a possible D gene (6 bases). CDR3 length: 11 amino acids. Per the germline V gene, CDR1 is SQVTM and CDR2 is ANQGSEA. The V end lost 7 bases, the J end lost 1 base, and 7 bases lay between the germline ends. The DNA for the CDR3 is TGCAGCGCGGGACAGAACACTGAAGCTTTCTTT. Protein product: CSAGQNTEAFF.

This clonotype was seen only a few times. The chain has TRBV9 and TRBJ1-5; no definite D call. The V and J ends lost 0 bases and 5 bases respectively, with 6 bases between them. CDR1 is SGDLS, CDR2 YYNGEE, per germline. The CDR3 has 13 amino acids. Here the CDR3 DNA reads TGTGCCAGCAGCGTAGATGGGTATCAGCCCCAGCATTTT. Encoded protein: CASSVDGYQPQHF.

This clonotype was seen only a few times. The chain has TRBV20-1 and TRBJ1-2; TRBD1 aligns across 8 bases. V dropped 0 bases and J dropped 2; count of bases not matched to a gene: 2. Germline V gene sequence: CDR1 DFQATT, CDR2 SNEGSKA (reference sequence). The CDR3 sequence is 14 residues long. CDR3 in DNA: TGCAGTGCTAGAGAAGGACAGGGAAACTATGGCTACACCTTC. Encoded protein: CSAREGQGNYGYTF.

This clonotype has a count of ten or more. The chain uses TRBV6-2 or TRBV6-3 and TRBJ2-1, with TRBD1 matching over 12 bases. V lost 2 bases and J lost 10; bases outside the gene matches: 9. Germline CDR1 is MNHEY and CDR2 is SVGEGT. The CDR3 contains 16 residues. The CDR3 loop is CASSYGRGQGAGEQFF. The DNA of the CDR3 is TGTGCCAGCAGTTACGGGAGGGGACAGGGGGCTGGAGAGCAGTTCTTC.

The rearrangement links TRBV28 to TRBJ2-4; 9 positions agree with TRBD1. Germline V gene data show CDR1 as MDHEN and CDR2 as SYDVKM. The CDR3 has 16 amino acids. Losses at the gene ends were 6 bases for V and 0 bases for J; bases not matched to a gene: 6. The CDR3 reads CASRPGQGTAKNIQYF. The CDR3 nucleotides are TGTGCCAGCAGACCTGGACAGGGGACAGCCAAAAACATTCAGTACTTC.

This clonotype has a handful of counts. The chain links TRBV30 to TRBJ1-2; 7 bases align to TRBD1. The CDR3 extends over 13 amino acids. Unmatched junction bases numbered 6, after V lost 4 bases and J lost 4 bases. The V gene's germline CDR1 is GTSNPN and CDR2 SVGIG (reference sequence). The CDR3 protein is CAWTMGTVYGYTF. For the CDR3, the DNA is TGTGCCTGGACGATGGGGACAGTCTATGGCTACACCTTC.

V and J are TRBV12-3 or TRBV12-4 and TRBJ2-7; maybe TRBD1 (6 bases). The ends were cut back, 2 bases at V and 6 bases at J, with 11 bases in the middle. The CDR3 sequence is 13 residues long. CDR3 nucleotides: TGTGCCAGCAGTTTATCCAGGGGCCGCGAGCAGTACTTC. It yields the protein CASSLSRGREQYF.

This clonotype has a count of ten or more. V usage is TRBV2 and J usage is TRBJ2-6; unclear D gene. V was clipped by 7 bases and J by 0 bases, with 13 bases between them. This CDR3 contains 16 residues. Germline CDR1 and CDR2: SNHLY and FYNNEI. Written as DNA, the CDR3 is TGTGCCAGCAAACAAGACCTCAGCTCTGGGGCCAACGTCCTGACTTTC. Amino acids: CASKQDLSSGANVLTF.

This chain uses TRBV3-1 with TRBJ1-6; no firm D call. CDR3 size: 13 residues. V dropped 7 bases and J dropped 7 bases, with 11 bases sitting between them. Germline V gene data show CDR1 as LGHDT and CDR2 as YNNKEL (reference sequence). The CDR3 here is CASKIGMNSPLHF. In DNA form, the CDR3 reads TGTGCCAGCAAAATAGGAATGAATTCACCCCTCCACTTT.

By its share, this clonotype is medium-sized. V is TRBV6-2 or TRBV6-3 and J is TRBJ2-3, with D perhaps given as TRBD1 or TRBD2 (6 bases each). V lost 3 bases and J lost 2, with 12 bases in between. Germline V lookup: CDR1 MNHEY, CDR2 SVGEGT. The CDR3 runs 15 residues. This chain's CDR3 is CASSYGGTPTDTQYF. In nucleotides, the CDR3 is TGTGCCAGCAGTTATGGCGGGACACCCACAGATACGCAGTATTTT.

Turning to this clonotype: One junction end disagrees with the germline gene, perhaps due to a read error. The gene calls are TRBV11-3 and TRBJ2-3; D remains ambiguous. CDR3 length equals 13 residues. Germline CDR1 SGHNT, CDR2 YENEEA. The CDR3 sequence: CASSPRGQDMQYF. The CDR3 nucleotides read TGTGCCAGCAGCCCCCGCGGCCAGGATATGCAGTATTTT.

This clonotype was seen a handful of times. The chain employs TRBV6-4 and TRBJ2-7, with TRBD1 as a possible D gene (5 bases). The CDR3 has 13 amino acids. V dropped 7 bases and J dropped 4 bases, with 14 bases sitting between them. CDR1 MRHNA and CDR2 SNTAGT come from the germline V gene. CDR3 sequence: CASTVRVQYEQYF. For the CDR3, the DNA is TGTGCCAGCACCGTCAGGGTCCAATACGAGCAGTACTTC.

This chain's CDR3 is CASSPPGRSNQPQHF. The CDR3 region has the DNA TGTGCCAGCTCACCACCGGGCAGGAGCAATCAGCCCCAGCATTTT. V and J are TRBV18 and TRBJ1-5; D is unresolved. This CDR3 has 15 residues. The germline CDR1 and CDR2 sequences are KGHSH and LQKENI. V shed 0 bases and J shed 1 base, with 7 bases lying between them.

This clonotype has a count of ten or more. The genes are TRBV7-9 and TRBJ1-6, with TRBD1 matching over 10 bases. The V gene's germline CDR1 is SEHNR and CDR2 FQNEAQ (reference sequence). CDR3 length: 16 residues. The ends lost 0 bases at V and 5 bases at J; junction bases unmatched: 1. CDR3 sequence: CASSLAGTGDNSPLHF. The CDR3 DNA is TGTGCCAGCAGCTTAGCCGGGACAGGGGATAATTCACCCCTCCACTTT.

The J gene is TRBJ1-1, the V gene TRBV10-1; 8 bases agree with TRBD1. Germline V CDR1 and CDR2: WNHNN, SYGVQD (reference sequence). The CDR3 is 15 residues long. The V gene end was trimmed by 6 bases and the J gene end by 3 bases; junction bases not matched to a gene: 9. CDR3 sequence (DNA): TGCGCCAGCAGGGAGCCGGACAGGGAACACACTGAAGCTTTCTTT. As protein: CASREPDREHTEAFF.

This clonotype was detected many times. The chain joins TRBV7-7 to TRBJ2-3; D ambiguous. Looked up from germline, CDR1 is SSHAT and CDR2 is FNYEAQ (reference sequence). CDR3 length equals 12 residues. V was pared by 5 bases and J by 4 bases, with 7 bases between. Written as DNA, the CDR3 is TGTGCCAGCAGCCCTCTCCCAGATACGCAGTATTTT. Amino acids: CASSPLPDTQYF.

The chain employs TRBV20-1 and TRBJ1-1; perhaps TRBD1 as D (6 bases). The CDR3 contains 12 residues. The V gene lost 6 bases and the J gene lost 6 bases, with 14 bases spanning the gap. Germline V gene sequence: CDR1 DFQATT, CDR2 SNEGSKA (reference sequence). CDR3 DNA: TGCAGTGCCAGGGGACGAGGCGCTGAAGCTTTCTTT. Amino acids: CSARGRGAEAFF.

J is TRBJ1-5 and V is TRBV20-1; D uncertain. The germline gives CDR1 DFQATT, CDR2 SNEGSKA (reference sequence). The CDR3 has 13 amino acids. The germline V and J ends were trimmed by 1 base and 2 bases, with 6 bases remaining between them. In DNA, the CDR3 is TGCAGTGCTAGAGCGGGAGGCAATCAGCCCCAGCATTTT. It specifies CSARAGGNQPQHF.

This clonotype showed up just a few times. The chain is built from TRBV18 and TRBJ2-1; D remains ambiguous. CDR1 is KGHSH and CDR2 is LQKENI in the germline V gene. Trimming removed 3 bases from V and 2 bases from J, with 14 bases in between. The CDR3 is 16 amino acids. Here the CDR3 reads CASSPLGSSTYNEQFF. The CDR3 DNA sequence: TGTGCCAGCTCACCCTTGGGCTCATCCACCTACAATGAGCAGTTCTTC. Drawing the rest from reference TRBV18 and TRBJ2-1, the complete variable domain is NAGVMQNPRHLVRRRGQEARLRCSPMKGHSHVYWYRQLPEEGLKFMVYLQKENIIDESGMPKERFSAEFPKEGPSILRIQQVVRGDSAAYFCASSPLGSSTYNEQFFGPGTRLTVL.

CDR3 nucleotide sequence: TGTGCCAGCAGCGAGGGATATACGCAGTATTTT. This encodes CASSEGYTQYF. The gene calls are TRBV11-3 and TRBJ2-3; TRBD2 might be the D (5 bases). This CDR3 has 11 residues. CDR1 is SGHNT, CDR2 YENEEA, per germline. V lost 5 bases to trimming and J lost 7 bases, with 7 bases between them.

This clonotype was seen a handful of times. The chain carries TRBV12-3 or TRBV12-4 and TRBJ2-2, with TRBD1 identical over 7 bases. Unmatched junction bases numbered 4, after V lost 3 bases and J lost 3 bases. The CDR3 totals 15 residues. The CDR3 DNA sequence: TGTGCCAGCAGTTTGGGGGACAGCTACACCGGGGAGCTGTTTTTT. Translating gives CASSLGDSYTGELFF.

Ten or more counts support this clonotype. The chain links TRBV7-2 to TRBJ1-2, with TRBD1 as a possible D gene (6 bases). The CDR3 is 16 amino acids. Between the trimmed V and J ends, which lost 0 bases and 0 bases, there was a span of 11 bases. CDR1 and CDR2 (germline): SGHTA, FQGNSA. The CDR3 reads CASSLAGGAANYGYTF. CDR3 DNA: TGTGCCAGCAGCTTAGCCGGGGGCGCGGCTAACTATGGCTACACCTTC.

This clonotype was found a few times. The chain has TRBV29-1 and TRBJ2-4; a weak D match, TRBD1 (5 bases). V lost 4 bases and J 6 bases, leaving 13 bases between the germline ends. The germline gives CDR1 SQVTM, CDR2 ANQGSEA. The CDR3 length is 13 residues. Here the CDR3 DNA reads TGCAGCGTTGGGGGCGGAGAAGGAAACATTCAGTACTTC. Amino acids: CSVGGGEGNIQYF.

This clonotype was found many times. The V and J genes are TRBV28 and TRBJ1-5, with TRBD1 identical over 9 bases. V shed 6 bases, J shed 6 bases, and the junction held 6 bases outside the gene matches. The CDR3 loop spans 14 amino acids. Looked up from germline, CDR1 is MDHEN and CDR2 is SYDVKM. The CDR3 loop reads CASRGQGAGQPQHF. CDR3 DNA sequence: TGTGCCAGCAGGGGACAGGGTGCCGGTCAGCCCCAGCATTTT.

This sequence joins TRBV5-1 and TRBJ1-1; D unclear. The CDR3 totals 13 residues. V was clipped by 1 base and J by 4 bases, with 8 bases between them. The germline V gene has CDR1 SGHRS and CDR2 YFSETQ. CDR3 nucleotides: TGCGCCAGCAGCTTGCCGAAACCCACTGAAGCTTTCTTT. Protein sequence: CASSLPKPTEAFF.

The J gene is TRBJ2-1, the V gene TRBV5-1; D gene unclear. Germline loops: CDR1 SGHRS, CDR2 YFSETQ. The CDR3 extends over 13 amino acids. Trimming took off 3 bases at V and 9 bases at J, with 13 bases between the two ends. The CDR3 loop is CASSSSLYGEQFF. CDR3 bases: TGCGCCAGCAGCTCATCCTTATACGGTGAGCAGTTCTTC.